The rows below give T cell receptor beta chains drawn from one sample of a study of Tregs in tolerant kidney transplant recipients. The method was immunoSEQ multiplex PCR; TCRdb's version includes in-frame clones alone and lacks a portion of them. The sample yields about 240,000 clones, about four fifths seen once. Specimen: CD4+ T cells from blood. The receptors stem from a human donor in good health. Both conserved end residues are part of each CDR3. Each record gives: V gene, D gene, J gene, clone size, CDR3 protein, CDR3 DNA. The D gene is left open where the match is weak. Rows give clone size only sometimes, using once, few, many, or a class for an expanded clone.

v_call: TRBV10-3
d_call: TRBD2
j_call: TRBJ2-5
clone_size: once
cdr3_aa: CAIRESGGADETQYF
cdr3_nt: TGTGCCATCAGAGAAAGCGGGGGGGCCGACGAGACCCAGTACTTC

v_call: TRBV18
d_call: NA
j_call: TRBJ2-1
clone_size: NA
cdr3_aa: CASSPLIGNNEQFF
cdr3_nt: TGTGCCAGCTCACCACTCATCGGGAACAATGAGCAGTTCTTC

v_call: TRBV6-5
d_call: NA
j_call: TRBJ1-4
clone_size: NA
cdr3_aa: CASRAPTNEKLFF
cdr3_nt: TGTGCCAGCCGGGCCCCAACTAATGAAAAACTGTTTTTT

v_call: TRBV7-9
d_call: TRBD1
j_call: TRBJ2-5
clone_size: NA
cdr3_aa: CASQQGAETQYF
cdr3_nt: TGTGCCAGCCAACAGGGGGCGGAGACCCAGTACTTC

v_call: TRBV5-4
d_call: NA
j_call: TRBJ1-6
clone_size: few
cdr3_aa: CASSLGGQPYSPLHF
cdr3_nt: TGTGCCAGCAGCTTGGGCGGACAGCCTTATTCACCCCTCCACTTT

v_call: TRBV7-2
d_call: TRBD2
j_call: TRBJ2-7
clone_size: NA
cdr3_aa: CASSSGGLAGVEQYF
cdr3_nt: TGTGCCAGCAGCTCCGGGGGACTAGCGGGAGTCGAGCAGTACTTC

v_call: TRBV28
d_call: NA
j_call: TRBJ1-5
clone_size: NA
cdr3_aa: CASSFLAGIGQPQHF
cdr3_nt: NA

v_call: TRBV6-5
d_call: NA
j_call: TRBJ2-7
clone_size: once
cdr3_aa: CASSYSYTGEQYF
cdr3_nt: TGTGCCAGCAGTTACTCTTATACGGGGGAGCAGTACTTC

v_call: TRBV5-1
d_call: NA
j_call: TRBJ1-6
clone_size: NA
cdr3_aa: CASPPANDTLNSPLHF
cdr3_nt: TGCGCCAGCCCTCCCGCCAACGACACCCTTAATTCACCCCTCCACTTT

v_call: TRBV7-6
d_call: NA
j_call: TRBJ1-1
clone_size: NA
cdr3_aa: CASSPLRTIGNTEAFF
cdr3_nt: TGTGCCAGCAGCCCGCTGAGGACCATAGGGAACACTGAAGCTTTCTTT

v_call: TRBV5-1
d_call: NA
j_call: TRBJ1-2
clone_size: NA
cdr3_aa: CASSLVGGRAYGYTF
cdr3_nt: TGTGCCAGCAGCTTGGTGGGTGGTCGGGCCTATGGCTACACCTTC

v_call: TRBV27
d_call: NA
j_call: TRBJ2-5
clone_size: NA
cdr3_aa: CASSRPGETQYF
cdr3_nt: TGTGCCAGCAGCCGACCGGGGGAGACCCAGTACTTC

v_call: TRBV2
d_call: TRBD2
j_call: TRBJ2-3
clone_size: NA
cdr3_aa: CASKTSGGTDTQYF
cdr3_nt: TGTGCCAGCAAAACTAGCGGGGGCACAGATACGCAGTATTTT

v_call: TRBV9
d_call: TRBD1
j_call: TRBJ1-2
clone_size: NA
cdr3_aa: CASSVATGEGYTF
cdr3_nt: TGTGCCAGCAGCGTGGCGACAGGGGAAGGCTACACCTTC

v_call: TRBV9
d_call: NA
j_call: TRBJ1-2
clone_size: NA
cdr3_aa: CASSPDGFYGYTF
cdr3_nt: TGTGCCAGCAGCCCGGACGGGTTCTATGGCTACACCTTC

v_call: TRBV2
d_call: NA
j_call: TRBJ1-1
clone_size: NA
cdr3_aa: CASVLQGNTEAFF
cdr3_nt: TGTGCCAGTGTACTACAGGGGAACACTGAAGCTTTCTTT

v_call: TRBV5-1
d_call: NA
j_call: TRBJ1-3
clone_size: NA
cdr3_aa: CASSLTGTGNTIYF
cdr3_nt: TGCGCCAGCAGCTTGACAGGGACTGGAAACACCATATATTTT

v_call: TRBV7-9
d_call: TRBD1
j_call: TRBJ2-7
clone_size: NA
cdr3_aa: CASSSPTFVGQGAEEQYF
cdr3_nt: TGTGCCAGCAGCTCTCCTACTTTTGTCGGACAGGGGGCAGAAGAGCAGTACTTC

v_call: TRBV19
d_call: TRBD1
j_call: TRBJ1-1
clone_size: NA
cdr3_aa: CASSIVTGGRTEAFF
cdr3_nt: TGTGCCAGTAGTATAGTTACAGGGGGCAGGACTGAAGCTTTCTTT

v_call: TRBV7-8
d_call: TRBD2
j_call: TRBJ2-3
clone_size: NA
cdr3_aa: CASSPYGGDGGTDTQYF
cdr3_nt: TGTGCCAGCAGCCCCTACGGGGGGGATGGGGGCACAGATACGCAGTATTTT

v_call: TRBV4-1
d_call: NA
j_call: TRBJ1-1
clone_size: few
cdr3_aa: CASSQNRVSGTEAFF
cdr3_nt: TGCGCCAGCAGCCAAAACAGGGTGTCCGGCACTGAAGCTTTCTTT

v_call: TRBV7-9
d_call: TRBD2
j_call: TRBJ2-1
clone_size: NA
cdr3_aa: CASRPRGTPEQFF
cdr3_nt: TGTGCCAGCAGACCGCGGGGGACCCCTGAGCAGTTCTTC

v_call: TRBV6-5
d_call: NA
j_call: TRBJ1-4
clone_size: NA
cdr3_aa: CASSSPHRLFF
cdr3_nt: TGTGCCAGCAGTTCCCCCCACCGACTGTTTTTT

v_call: TRBV5-5
d_call: NA
j_call: TRBJ2-5
clone_size: NA
cdr3_aa: CASSLARVQETQYF
cdr3_nt: TGTGCCAGCAGCTTGGCCAGGGTCCAAGAGACCCAGTACTTC

v_call: TRBV9
d_call: NA
j_call: TRBJ2-2
clone_size: NA
cdr3_aa: CASSVEGPGTGELFF
cdr3_nt: TGTGCCAGCAGCGTAGAGGGGCCGGGAACCGGGGAGCTGTTTTTT

v_call: TRBV18
d_call: TRBD2
j_call: TRBJ2-3
clone_size: NA
cdr3_aa: CASSLLAGGTDTQYF
cdr3_nt: TGTGCCAGCTCACTTCTAGCGGGAGGCACAGATACGCAGTATTTT

v_call: TRBV6-1
d_call: NA
j_call: TRBJ2-3
clone_size: NA
cdr3_aa: CASSGPGTDTDTQYF
cdr3_nt: TGTGCCAGCAGTGGCCCCGGCACAGACACAGATACGCAGTATTTT

v_call: TRBV7-2
d_call: TRBD1
j_call: TRBJ2-7
clone_size: NA
cdr3_aa: CASSLRQGGYEQYF
cdr3_nt: TGTGCCAGCAGCTTAAGACAGGGGGGTTACGAGCAGTACTTC

v_call: TRBV15
d_call: NA
j_call: TRBJ2-7
clone_size: NA
cdr3_aa: CATSRPGPYEQYF
cdr3_nt: TGTGCCACCAGCAGACCTGGACCCTACGAGCAGTACTTC

v_call: TRBV29-1
d_call: NA
j_call: TRBJ2-7
clone_size: NA
cdr3_aa: CSAVKPGFLYEQYF
cdr3_nt: TGCAGCGCCGTGAAACCGGGTTTCCTCTACGAGCAGTACTTC